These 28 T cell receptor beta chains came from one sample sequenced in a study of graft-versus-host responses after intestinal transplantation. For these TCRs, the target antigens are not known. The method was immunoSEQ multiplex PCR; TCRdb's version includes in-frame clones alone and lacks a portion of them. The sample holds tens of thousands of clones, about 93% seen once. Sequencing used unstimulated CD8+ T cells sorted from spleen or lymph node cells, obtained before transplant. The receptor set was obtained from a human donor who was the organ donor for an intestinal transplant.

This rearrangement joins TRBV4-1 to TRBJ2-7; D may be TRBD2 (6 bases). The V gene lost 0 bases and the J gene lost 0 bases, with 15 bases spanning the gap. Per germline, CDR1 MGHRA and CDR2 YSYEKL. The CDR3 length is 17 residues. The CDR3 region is CASSQEKFGLTSYEQYF. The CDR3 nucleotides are TGCGCCAGCAGCCAAGAGAAGTTCGGACTAACCTCCTACGAGCAGTACTTC.

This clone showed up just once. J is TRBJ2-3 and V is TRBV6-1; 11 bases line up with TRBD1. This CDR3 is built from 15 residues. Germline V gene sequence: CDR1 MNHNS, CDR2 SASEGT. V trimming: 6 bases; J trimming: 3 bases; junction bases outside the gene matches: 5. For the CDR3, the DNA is TGTGCCAGCAGAGTTTGGGACAGGGGGACAGATACGCAGTATTTT. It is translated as CASRVWDRGTDTQYF.

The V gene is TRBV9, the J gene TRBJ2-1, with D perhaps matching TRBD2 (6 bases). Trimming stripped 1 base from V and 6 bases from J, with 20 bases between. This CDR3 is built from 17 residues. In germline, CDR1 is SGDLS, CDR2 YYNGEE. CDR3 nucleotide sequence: TGTGCCAGCAGCGTAAACCTTCTGGGCAGGGAGGCCAATGAGCAGTTCTTC. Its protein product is CASSVNLLGREANEQFF.

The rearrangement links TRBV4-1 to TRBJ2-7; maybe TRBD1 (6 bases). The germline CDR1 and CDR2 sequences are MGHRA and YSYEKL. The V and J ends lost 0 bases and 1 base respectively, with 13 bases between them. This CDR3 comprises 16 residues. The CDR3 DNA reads TGCGCCAGCAGCCAAGATGGGGTGAGGGGGTCCTACGAGCAGTACTTC. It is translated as CASSQDGVRGSYEQYF.

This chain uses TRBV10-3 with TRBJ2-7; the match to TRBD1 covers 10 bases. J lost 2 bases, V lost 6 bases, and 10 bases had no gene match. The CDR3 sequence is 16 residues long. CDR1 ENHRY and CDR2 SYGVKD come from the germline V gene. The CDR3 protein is CAISRMTGGGTYEQYF. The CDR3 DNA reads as TGTGCCATCAGCAGAATGACAGGGGGCGGAACCTACGAGCAGTACTTC.

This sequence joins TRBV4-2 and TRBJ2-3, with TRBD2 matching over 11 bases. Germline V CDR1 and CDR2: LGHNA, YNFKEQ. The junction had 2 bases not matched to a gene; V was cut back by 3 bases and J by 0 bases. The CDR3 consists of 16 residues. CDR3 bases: TGTGCCAGCAGCCATCGACTAGCGGGAAGCACAGATACGCAGTATTTT. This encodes CASSHRLAGSTDTQYF.

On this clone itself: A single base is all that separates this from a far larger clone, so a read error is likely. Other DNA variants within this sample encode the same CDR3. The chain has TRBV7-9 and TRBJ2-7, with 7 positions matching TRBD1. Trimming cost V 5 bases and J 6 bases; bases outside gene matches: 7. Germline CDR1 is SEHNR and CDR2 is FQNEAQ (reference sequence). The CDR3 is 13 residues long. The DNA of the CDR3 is TGTGCCAGCAGCCAAAGGACAGGACGCGAGCAGTACTTC. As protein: CASSQRTGREQYF. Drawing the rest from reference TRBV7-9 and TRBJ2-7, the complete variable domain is DTGVSQNPRHKITKRGQNVTFRCDPISEHNRLYWYRQTLGQGPEFLTYFQNEAQLEKSRLLSDRFSAERPKGSFSTLEIQRTEQGDSAMYLCASSQRTGREQYFGPGTRLTVT.

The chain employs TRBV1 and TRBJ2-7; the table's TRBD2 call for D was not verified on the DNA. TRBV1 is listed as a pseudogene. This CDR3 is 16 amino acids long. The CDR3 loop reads CTSSHNITSGIYEQYF. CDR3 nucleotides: TGCACCAGCAGCCACAATATTACTAGCGGGATCTACGAGCAGTACTTC.

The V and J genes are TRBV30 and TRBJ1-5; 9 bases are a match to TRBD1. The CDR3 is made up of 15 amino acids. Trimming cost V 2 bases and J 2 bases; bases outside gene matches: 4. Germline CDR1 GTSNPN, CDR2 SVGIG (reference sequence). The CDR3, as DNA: TGTGCCTGGAGTCTTAGACAGGGGGGCAATCAGCCCCAGCATTTT. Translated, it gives CAWSLRQGGNQPQHF.

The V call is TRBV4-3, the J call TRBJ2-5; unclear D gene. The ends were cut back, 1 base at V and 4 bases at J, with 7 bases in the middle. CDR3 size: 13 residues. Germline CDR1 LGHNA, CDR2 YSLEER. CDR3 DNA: TGCGCCAGCAGCCAAGGGGTCCTAGAGACCCAGTACTTC. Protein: CASSQGVLETQYF.

CDR3 protein: CASSLDGGDTQQETQYF. Here the CDR3 DNA reads TGCGCCAGCAGCTTGGATGGGGGGGACACCCAGCAAGAGACCCAGTACTTC. The J gene is TRBJ2-5, the V gene TRBV5-1, with a weak D call TRBD2 (7 bases). Between the trimmed V and J ends, which lost 0 bases and 2 bases, there was a span of 17 bases. CDR1 SGHRS and CDR2 YFSETQ come from the germline V gene. The CDR3 is made up of 17 amino acids. Full variable domain (missing parts from reference TRBV5-1 and TRBJ2-5): KAGVTQTPRYLIKTRGQQVTLSCSPISGHRSVSWYQQTPGQGLQFLFEYFSETQRNKGNFPGRFSGRQFSNSRSEMNVSTLELGDSALYLCASSLDGGDTQQETQYFGPGTRLLVL.

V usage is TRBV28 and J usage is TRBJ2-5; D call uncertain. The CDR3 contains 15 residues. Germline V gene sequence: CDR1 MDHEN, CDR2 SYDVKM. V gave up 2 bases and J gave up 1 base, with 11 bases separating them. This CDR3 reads CASSLDADLQETQYF. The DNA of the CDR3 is TGTGCCAGCAGTTTAGATGCAGATCTCCAAGAGACCCAGTACTTC.

CDR3 DNA sequence: TGCGCCAGCAGCCAGGCTAGCGGGAGTCCCTACAATGAGCAGTTCTTC. It translates to CASSQASGSPYNEQFF. The chain couples TRBV4-3 to TRBJ2-1, with 10 nucleotides matching TRBD2. V lost 3 bases, J lost 2 bases, and 4 bases stayed unmatched. CDR1 and CDR2 from the germline V gene are LGHNA and YSLEER. The CDR3 runs 16 residues.

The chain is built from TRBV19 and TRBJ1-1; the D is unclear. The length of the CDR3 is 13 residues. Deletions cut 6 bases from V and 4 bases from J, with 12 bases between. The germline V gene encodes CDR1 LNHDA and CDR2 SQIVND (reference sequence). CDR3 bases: TGTGCCAGTAGCCCAGACGGGGTCACTGAAGCTTTCTTT. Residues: CASSPDGVTEAFF. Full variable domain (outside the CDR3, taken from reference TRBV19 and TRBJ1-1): DGGITQSPKYLFRKEGQNVTLSCEQNLNHDAMYWYRQDPGQGLRLIYYSQIVNDFQKGDIAEGYSVSREKKESFPLTVTSAQKNPTAFYLCASSPDGVTEAFFGQGTRLTVV.

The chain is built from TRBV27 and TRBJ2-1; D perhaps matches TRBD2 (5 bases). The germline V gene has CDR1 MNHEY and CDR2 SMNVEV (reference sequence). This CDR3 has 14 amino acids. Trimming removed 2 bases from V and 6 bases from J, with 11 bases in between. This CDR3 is CASSLTADFNEQFF. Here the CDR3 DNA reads TGTGCCAGCAGTTTAACCGCGGACTTCAATGAGCAGTTCTTC.

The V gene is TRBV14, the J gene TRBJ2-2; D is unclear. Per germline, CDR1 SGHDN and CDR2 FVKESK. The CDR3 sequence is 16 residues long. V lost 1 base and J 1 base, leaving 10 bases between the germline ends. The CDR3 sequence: CASSQVSDMNTGELFF. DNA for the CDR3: TGTGCCAGCAGCCAAGTTTCAGATATGAACACCGGGGAGCTGTTTTTT. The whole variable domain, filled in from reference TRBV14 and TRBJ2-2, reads EAGVTQFPSHSVIEKGQTVTLRCDPISGHDNLYWYRRVMGKEIKFLLHFVKESKQDESGMPNNRFLAERTGGTYSTLKVQPAELEDSGVYFCASSQVSDMNTGELFFGEGSRLTVL.

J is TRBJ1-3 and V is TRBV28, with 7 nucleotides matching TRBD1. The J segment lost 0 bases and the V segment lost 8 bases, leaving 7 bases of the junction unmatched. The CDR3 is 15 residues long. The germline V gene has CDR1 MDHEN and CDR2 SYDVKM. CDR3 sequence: CASRPTGTSGNTIYF. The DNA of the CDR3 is TGTGCCAGCCGGCCGACAGGGACCTCTGGAAACACCATATATTTT. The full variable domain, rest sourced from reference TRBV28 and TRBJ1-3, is DVKVTQSSRYLVKRTGEKVFLECVQDMDHENMFWYRQDPGLGLRLIYFSYDVKMKEKGDIPEGYSVSREKKERFSLILESASTNQTSMYLCASRPTGTSGNTIYFGEGSWLTVV.

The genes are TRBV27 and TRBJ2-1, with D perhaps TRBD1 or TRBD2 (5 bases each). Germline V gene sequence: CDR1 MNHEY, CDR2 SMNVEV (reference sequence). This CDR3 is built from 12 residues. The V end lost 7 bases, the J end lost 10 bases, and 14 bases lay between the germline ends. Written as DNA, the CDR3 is TGTGCCAGCAAGGGACGGACGACAGAGCAGTTCTTC. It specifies CASKGRTTEQFF.

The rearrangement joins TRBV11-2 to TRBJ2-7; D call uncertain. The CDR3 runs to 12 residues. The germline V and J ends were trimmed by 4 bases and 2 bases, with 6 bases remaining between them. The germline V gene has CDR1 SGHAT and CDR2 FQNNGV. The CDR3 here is CASSSPTYEQYF. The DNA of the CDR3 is TGTGCCAGCAGCTCCCCAACCTACGAGCAGTACTTC.

The CDR3 spells CASSIDPRAGAYQPQHF. In DNA, the CDR3 is TGTGCCAGTAGTATAGATCCCCGGGCAGGGGCCTATCAGCCCCAGCATTTT. The rearrangement links TRBV19 to TRBJ1-5; a weak D match, TRBD1 (6 bases). Per the germline V gene, CDR1 is LNHDA and CDR2 is SQIVND (reference sequence). V was cut by 0 bases and J by 5 bases, with 17 bases left in between. This CDR3 is built from 17 residues.

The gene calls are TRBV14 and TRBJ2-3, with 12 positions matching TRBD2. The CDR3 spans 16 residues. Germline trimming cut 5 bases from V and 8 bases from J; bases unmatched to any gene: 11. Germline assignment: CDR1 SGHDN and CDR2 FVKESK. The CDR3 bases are TGTGCCAGCAGCGACGGACTAGCGGGACGAATGGCTACGCAGTATTTT. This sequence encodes CASSDGLAGRMATQYF.

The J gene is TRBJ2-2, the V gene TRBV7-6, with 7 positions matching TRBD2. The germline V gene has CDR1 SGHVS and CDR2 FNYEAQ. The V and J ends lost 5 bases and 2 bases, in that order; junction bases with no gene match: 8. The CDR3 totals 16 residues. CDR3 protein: CASSPYAGDNTGELFF. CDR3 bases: TGTGCCAGCAGCCCCTATGCGGGAGACAACACCGGGGAGCTGTTTTTT.

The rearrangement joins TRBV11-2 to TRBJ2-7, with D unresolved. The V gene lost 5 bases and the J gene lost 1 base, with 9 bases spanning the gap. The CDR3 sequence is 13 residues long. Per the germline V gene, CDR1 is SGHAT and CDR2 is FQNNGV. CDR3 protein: CASSRAISYEQYF. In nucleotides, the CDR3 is TGTGCCAGCAGCAGGGCTATTTCCTACGAGCAGTACTTC.

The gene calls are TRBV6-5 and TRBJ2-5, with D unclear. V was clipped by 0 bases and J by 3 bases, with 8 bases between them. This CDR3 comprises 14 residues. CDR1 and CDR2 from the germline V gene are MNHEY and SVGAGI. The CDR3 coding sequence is TGTGCCAGCAGTTACTCGAGGTTTGAAGAGACCCAGTACTTC. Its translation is CASSYSRFEETQYF.

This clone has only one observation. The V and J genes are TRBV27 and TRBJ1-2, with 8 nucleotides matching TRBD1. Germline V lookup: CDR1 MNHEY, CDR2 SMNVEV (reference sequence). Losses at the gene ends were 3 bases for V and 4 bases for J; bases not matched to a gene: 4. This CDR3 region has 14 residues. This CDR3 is CASSFGQGSYGYTF. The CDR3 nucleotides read TGTGCCAGCAGTTTTGGACAGGGTAGCTATGGCTACACCTTC.

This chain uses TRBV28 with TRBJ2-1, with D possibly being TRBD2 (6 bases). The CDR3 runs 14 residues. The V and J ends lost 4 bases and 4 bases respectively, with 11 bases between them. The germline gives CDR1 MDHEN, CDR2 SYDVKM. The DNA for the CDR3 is TGTGCCAGCAGTTCCGGGACTTTTTACAATGAGCAGTTCTTC. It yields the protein CASSSGTFYNEQFF.

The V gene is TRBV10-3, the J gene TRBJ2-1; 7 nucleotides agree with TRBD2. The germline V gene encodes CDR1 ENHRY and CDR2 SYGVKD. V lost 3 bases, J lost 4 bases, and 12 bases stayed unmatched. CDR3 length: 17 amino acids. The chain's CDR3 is CAISDPLRDYPYNEQFF. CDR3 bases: TGTGCCATCAGTGACCCCCTCCGGGACTACCCATACAATGAGCAGTTCTTC.

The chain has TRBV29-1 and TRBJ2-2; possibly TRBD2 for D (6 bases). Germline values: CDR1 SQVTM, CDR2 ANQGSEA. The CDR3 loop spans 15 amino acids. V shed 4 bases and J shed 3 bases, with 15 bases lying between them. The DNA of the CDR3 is TGCAGCGTTGTCCCGGGGGTAGGGGACACCGGGGAGCTGTTTTTT. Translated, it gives CSVVPGVGDTGELFF.